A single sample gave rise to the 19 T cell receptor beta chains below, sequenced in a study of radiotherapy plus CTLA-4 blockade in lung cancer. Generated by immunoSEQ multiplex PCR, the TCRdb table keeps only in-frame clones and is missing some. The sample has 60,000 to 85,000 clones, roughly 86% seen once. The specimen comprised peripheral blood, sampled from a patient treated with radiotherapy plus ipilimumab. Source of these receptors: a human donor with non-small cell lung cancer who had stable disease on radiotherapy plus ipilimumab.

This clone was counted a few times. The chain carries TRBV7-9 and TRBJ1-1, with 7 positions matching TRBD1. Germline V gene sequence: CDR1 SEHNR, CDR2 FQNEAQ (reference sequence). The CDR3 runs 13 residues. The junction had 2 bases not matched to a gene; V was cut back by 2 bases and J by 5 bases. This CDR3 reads CASSLQGGTEAFF. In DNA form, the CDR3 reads TGTGCCAGCAGCTTACAGGGGGGGACTGAAGCTTTCTTT.

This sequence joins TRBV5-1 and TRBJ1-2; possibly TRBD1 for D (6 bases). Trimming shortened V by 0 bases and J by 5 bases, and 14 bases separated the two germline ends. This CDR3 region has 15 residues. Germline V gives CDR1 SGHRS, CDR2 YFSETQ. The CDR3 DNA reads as TGCGCCAGCAGCTTGGATCCCGGGGGCCCGTATGGCTACACCTTC. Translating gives CASSLDPGGPYGYTF.

As DNA, the CDR3 is TGTGCCAGCTCACCACGCCAACAGGGCCTGAACACTGAAGCTTTCTTT. Translated, it gives CASSPRQQGLNTEAFF. The rearrangement links TRBV18 to TRBJ1-1; the D gene is possibly TRBD1 (6 bases). V was cut by 1 base and J by 0 bases, with 12 bases left in between. Germline CDR1 reads KGHSH; CDR2 reads LQKENI. The CDR3 covers 16 residues.

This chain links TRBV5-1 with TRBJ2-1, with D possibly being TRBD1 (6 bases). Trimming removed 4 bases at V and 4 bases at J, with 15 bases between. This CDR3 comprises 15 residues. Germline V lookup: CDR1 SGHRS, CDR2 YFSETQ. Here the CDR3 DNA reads TGCGCCAGCAGCGGTGAGGGGGTGAGGTACAATGAGCAGTTCTTC. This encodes CASSGEGVRYNEQFF.

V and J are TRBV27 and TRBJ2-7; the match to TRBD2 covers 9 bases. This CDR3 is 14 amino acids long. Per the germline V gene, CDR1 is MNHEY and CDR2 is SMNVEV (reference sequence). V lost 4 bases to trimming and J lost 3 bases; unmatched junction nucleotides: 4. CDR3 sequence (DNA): TGTGCCAGCAGTTGGGTAGCGGGGGACTACGAGCAGTACTTC. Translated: CASSWVAGDYEQYF.

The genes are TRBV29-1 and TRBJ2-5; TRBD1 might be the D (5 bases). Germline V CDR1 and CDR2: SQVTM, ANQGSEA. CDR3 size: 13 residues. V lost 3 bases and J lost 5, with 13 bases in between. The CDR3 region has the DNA TGCAGCGTTGACAGGGAAGTGAGGGAGACCCAGTACTTC. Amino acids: CSVDREVRETQYF. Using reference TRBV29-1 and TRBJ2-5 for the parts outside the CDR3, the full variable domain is SAVISQKPSRDICQRGTSLTIQCQVDSQVTMMFWYRQQPGQSLTLIATANQGSEATYESGFVIDKFPISRPNLTFSTLTVSNMSPEDSSIYLCSVDREVRETQYFGPGTRLLVL.

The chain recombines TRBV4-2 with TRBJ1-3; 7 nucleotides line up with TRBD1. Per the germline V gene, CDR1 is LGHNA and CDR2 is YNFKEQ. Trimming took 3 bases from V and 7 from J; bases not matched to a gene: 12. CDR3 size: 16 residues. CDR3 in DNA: TGTGCCAGCAGCCAGGAAACGACAGGGCCGGGGAACACCATATATTTT. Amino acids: CASSQETTGPGNTIYF.

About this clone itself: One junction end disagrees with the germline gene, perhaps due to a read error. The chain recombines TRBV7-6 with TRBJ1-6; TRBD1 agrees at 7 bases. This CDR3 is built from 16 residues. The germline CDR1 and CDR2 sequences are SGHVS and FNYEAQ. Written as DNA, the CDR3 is TGTGCCAGCAGCTTAAACTGGGACAGAGAGAATTTACCCCTCCACTTT. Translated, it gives CASSLNWDRENLPLHF.

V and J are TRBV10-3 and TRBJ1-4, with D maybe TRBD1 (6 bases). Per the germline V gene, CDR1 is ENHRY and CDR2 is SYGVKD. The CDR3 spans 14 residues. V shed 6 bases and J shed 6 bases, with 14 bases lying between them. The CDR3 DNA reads TGTGCCATCAGGGGACACGGGGTCGATGAAAAACTGTTTTTT. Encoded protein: CAIRGHGVDEKLFF.

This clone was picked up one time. The CDR3 region is CASSRAGGSTDTQYF. The CDR3 DNA reads TGTGCCAGCAGTAGAGCGGGGGGTAGCACAGATACGCAGTATTTT. The chain uses TRBV28 and TRBJ2-3; 9 bases align to TRBD2. This CDR3 has 15 residues. The germline gives CDR1 MDHEN, CDR2 SYDVKM. V was pared by 5 bases and J by 0 bases, with 3 bases of the junction left unmatched.

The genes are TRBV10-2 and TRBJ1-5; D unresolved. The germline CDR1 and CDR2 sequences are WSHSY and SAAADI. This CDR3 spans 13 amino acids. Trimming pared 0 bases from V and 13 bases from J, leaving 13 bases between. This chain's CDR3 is CASSESPFQNQHF. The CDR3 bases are TGCGCCAGCAGTGAGTCGCCTTTCCAAAATCAGCATTTT.

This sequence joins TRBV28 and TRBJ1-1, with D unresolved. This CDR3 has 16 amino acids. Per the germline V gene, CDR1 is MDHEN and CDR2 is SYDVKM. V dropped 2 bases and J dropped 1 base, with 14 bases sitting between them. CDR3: CASSLTIGRGNTEAFF. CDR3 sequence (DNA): TGTGCCAGCAGTTTAACAATTGGCCGGGGGAACACTGAAGCTTTCTTT.

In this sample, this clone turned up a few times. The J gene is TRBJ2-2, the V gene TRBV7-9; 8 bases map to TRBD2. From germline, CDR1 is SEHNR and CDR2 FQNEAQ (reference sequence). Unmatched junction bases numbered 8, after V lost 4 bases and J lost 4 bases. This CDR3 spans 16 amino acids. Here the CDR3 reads CASSSQTGGLTGELFF. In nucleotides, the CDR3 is TGTGCCAGCAGCTCACAAACGGGGGGGCTCACCGGGGAGCTGTTTTTT.

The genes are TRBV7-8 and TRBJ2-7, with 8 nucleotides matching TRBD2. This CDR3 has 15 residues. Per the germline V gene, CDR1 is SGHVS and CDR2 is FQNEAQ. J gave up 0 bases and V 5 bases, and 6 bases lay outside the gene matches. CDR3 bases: TGTGCCAGCAGCAACAAGCGGGGGAGCTCCTACGAGCAGTACTTC. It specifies CASSNKRGSSYEQYF. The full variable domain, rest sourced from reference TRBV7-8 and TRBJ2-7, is GAGVSQSPRYKVAKRGQDVALRCDPISGHVSLFWYQQALGQGPEFLTYFQNEAQLDKSGLPSDRFFAERPEGSVSTLKIQRTQQEDSAVYLCASSNKRGSSYEQYFGPGTRLTVT.

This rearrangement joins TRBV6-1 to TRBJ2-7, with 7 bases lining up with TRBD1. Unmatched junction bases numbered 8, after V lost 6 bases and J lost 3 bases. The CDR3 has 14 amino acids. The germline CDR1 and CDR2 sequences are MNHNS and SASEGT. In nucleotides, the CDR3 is TGTGCCAGCAGACCCGAGACAGGGAGCTACGAGCAGTACTTC. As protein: CASRPETGSYEQYF.

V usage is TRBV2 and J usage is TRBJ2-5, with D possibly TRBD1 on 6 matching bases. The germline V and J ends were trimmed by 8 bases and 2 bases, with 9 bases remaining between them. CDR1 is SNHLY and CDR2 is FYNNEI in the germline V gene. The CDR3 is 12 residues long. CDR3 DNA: TGTGCCAGCGTCGGACAGCAAGAGACCCAGTACTTC. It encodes CASVGQQETQYF.

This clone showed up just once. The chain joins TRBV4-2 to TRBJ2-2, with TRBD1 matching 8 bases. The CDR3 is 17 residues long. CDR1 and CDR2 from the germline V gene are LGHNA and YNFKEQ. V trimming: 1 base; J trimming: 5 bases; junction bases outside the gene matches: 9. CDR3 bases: TGTGCCAGCAGCCAAGCCCCCGGACAGGGAGGAACCGGGGAGCTGTTTTTT. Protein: CASSQAPGQGGTGELFF.

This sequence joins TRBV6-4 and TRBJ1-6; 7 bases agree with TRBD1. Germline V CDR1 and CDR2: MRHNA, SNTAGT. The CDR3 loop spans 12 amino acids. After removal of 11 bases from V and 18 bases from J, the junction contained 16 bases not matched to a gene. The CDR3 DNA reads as TGTGCCTCCCCCCCCGGGACAGAAGGTAACCACTTT. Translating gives CASPPGTEGNHF.

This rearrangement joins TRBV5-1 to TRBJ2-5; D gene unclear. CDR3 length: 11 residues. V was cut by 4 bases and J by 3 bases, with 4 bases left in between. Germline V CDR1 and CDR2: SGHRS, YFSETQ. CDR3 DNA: TGCGCCAGCAGCAGGGAAGAGACCCAGTACTTC. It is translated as CASSREETQYF.